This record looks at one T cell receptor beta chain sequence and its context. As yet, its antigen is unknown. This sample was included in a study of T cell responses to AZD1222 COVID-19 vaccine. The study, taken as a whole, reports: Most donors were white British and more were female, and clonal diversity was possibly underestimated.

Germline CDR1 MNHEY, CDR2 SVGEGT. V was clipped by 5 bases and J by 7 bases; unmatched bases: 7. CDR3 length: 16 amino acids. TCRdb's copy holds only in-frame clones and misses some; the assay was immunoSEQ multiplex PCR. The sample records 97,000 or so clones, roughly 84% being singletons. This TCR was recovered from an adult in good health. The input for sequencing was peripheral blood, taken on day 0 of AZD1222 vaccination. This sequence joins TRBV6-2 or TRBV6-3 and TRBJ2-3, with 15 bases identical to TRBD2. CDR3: CASSTGLAGGWNTQYF. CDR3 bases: TGTGCCAGCAGTACCGGACTAGCGGGAGGGTGGAATACGCAGTATTTT.